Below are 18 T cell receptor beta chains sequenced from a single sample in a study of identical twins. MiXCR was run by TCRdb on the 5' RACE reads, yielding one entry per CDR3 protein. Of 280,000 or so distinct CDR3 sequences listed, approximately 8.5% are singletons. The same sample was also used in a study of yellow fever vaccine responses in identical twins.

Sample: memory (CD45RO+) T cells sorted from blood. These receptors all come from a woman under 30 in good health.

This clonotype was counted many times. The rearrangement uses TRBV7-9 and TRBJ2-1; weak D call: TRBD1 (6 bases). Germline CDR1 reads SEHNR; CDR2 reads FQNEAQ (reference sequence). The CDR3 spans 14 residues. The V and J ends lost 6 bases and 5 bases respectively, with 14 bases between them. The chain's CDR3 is CASRGQRGNNEQFF. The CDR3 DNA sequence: TGTGCCAGCAGAGGACAGCGAGGTAACAATGAGCAGTTCTTC.

CDR3 residues: CASYQGGTGQPQHF. Written as DNA, the CDR3 is TGTGCCAGCTATCAGGGGGGGACAGGACAGCCCCAGCATTTT. The genes are TRBV28 and TRBJ1-5, with 8 positions matching TRBD1. Trimming cost V 8 bases and J 7 bases; bases outside gene matches: 10. The CDR3 has 14 amino acids. Germline V gene lookup returns CDR1 MDHEN and CDR2 SYDVKM. The whole variable domain, remainder taken from reference TRBV28 and TRBJ1-5, is DVKVTQSSRYLVKRTGEKVFLECVQDMDHENMFWYRQDPGLGLRLIYFSYDVKMKEKGDIPEGYSVSREKKERFSLILESASTNQTSMYLCASYQGGTGQPQHFGDGTRLSIL.

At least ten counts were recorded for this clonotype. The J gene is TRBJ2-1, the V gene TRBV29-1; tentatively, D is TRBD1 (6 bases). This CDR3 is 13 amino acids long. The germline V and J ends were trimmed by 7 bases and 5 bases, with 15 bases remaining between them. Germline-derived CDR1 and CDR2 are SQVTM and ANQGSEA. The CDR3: CSAPGQGNNEQFF. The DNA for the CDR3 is TGCAGCGCTCCAGGGCAGGGGAACAATGAGCAGTTCTTC.

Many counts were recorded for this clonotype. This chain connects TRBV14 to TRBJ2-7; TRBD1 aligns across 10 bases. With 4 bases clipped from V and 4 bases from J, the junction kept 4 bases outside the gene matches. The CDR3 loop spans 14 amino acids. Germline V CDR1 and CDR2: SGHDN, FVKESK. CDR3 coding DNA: TGTGCCAGCAGCCTGGGACAGGGGAGGTACGAGCAGTACGTC. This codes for CASSLGQGRYEQYV.

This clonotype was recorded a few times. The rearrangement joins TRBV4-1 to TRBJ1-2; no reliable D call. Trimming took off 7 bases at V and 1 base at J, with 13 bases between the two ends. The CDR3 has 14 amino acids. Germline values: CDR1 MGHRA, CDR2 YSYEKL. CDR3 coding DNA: TGCGCCAGCACCAAGACCGGAGGTAACTATGGCTACACCTTC. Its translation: CASTKTGGNYGYTF.

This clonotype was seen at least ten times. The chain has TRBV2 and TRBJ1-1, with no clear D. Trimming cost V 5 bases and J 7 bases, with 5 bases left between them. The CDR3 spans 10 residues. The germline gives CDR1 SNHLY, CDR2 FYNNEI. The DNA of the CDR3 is TGTGCCAGCAGTAACGATGAAGCTTTCTTT. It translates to CASSNDEAFF.

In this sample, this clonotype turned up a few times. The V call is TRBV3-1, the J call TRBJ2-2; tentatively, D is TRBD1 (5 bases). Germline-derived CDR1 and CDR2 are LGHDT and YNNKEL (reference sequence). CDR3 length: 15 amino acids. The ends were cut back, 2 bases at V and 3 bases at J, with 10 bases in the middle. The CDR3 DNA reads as TGTGCCAGCAGCCAACTATACAGGTACACCGGGGAGCTGTTTTTT. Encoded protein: CASSQLYRYTGELFF. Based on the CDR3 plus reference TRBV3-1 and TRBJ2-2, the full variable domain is DTAVSQTPKYLVTQMGNDKSIKCEQNLGHDTMYWYKQDSKKFLKIMFSYNNKELIINETVPNRFSPKSPDKAHLNLHINSLELGDSAVYFCASSQLYRYTGELFFGEGSRLTVL.

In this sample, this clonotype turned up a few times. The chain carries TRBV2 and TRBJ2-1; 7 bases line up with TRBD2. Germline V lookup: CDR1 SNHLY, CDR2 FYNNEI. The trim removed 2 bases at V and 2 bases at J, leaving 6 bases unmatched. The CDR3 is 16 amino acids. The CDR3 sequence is CASSEFAGVTYNEQFF. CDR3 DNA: TGTGCCAGCAGTGAATTTGCGGGAGTGACCTACAATGAGCAGTTCTTC. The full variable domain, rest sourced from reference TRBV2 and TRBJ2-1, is EPEVTQTPSHQVTQMGQEVILRCVPISNHLYFYWYRQILGQKVEFLVSFYNNEISEKSEIFDDQFSVERPDGSNFTLKIRSTKLEDSAMYFCASSEFAGVTYNEQFFGPGTRLTVL.

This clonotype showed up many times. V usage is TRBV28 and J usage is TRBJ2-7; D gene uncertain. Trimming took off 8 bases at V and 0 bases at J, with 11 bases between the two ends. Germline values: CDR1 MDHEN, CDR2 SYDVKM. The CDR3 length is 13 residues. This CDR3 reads CASGHPSSYEQYV. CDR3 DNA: TGTGCCAGCGGCCATCCGAGCTCCTACGAGCAGTACGTC.

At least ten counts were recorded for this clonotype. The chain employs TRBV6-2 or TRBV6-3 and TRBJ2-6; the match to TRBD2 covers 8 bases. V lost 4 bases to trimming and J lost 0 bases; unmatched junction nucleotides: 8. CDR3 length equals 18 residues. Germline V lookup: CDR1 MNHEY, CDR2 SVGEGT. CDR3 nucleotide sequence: TGTGCCAGCAGTTCTATAGCGGGGCGCTTCTCTGGGGCCAACGTCCTGACTTTC. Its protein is CASSSIAGRFSGANVLTF.

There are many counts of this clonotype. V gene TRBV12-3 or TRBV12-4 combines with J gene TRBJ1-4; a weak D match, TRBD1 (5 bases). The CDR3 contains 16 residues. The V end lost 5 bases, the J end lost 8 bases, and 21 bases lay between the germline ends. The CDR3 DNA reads TGTGCCAGCAGTAGAGACGGGTTGGGACTTCGGGAAAAACTGTTTTTT. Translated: CASSRDGLGLREKLFF.

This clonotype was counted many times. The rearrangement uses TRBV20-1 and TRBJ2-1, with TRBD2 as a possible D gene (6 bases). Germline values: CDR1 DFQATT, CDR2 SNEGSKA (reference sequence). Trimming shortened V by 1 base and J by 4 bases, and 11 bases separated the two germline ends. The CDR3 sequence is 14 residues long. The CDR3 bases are TGCAGTGCTAGAGCCGCGGGACTTTACAATGAGCAGTTCTTC. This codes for CSARAAGLYNEQFF.

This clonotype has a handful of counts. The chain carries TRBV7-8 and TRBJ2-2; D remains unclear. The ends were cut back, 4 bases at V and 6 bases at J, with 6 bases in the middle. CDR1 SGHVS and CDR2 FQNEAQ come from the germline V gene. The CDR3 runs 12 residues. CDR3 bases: TGTGCCAGCAGCTGGGTTGCCGGGGAGCTGTTTTTT. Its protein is CASSWVAGELFF.

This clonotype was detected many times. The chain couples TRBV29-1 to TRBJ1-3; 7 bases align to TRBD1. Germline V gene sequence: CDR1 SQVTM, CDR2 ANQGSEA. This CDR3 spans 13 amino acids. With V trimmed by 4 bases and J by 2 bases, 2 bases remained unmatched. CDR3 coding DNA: TGCAGCGTTGCGACAGGGACTGGAAACACCATATATTTT. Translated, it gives CSVATGTGNTIYF.

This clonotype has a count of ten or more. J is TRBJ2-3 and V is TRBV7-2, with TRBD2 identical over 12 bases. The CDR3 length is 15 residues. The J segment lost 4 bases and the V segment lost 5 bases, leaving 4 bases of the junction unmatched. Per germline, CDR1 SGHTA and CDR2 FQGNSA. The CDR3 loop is CASSPPSGRADTQYF. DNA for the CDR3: TGTGCCAGCAGCCCTCCTAGCGGGAGGGCAGATACGCAGTATTTT.

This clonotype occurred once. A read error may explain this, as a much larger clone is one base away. As DNA, the CDR3 is TGCAGTGCTTCTAGCAGAAGCCGGTATTACGAGCAGTACTTC. The encoded protein is CSASSRSRYYEQYF. This chain joins TRBV20-1 and TRBJ2-7, with D perhaps matching TRBD2 (5 bases). V shed 5 bases and J shed 4 bases, with 18 bases lying between them. There are 14 residues in the CDR3. The V gene's germline CDR1 is DFQATT and CDR2 SNEGSKA (reference sequence).

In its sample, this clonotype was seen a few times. CDR3 coding DNA: TGTGCCAGCAGGATCGATCCCCCCAGGGAGCAGTTCTTC. Translated: CASRIDPPREQFF. V and J are TRBV6-6 and TRBJ2-1; D gene unclear. Trimming stripped 6 bases from V and 10 bases from J, with 16 bases between. Per germline, CDR1 MNHNY and CDR2 SVGAGI (reference sequence). The CDR3 extends over 13 amino acids.

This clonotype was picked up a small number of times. The CDR3 sequence: CASLRDSNTEAFF. The CDR3 nucleotides read TGTGCCAGCCTTCGAGACAGTAACACTGAAGCTTTCTTT. This chain joins TRBV2 and TRBJ1-1; a possible D gene is TRBD1 (5 bases). The germline V and J ends were trimmed by 8 bases and 2 bases, with 12 bases remaining between them. Germline lookup yields CDR1 SNHLY and CDR2 FYNNEI. The length of the CDR3 is 13 residues.